This TCR beta chain stems from a study of STAT5B mutations in CD4+ large granular lymphocyte leukemia. Some clones are missing from TCRdb's copy, which holds only in-frame ones; the method was immunoSEQ multiplex PCR. The sample carries more than 30,000 clones, 76% recorded once. V was clipped by 5 bases and J by 6 bases, with 20 bases between them. Germline CDR1 SGHTA, CDR2 FQGTGA. CDR3 length: 16 amino acids. The chain couples TRBV7-3 to TRBJ2-1; perhaps D is TRBD1 or TRBD2 (5 bases each). The sample consisted of CD4+ T cells from blood buffy coats. This TCR derives from a human donor in good health. CDR3 sequence: CASSPGASMLGNEQFF. The DNA of the CDR3 is TGTGCCAGCAGCCCCGGGGCCAGCATGTTGGGCAATGAGCAGTTCTTC.